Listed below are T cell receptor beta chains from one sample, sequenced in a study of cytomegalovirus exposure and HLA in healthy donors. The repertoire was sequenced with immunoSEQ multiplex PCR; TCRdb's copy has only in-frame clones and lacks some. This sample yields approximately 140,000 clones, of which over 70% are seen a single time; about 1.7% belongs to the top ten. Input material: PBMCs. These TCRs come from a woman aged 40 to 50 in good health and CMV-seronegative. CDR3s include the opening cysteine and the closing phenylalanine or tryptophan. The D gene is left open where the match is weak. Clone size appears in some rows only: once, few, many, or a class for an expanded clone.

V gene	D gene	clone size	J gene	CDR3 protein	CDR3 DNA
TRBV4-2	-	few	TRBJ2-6	CASSQEGLANVLTF	TGTGCCAGCAGCCAAGAGGGACTGGCCAACGTCCTGACTTTC
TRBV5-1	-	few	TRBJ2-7	CASSFLQGTEQYF	TGCGCCAGCAGCTTTCTCCAGGGTACCGAGCAGTACTTC
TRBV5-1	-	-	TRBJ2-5	CASRFWTDLQETQYF	TGCGCCAGCAGGTTTTGGACAGATCTCCAAGAGACCCAGTACTTC
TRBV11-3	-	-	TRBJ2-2	CATSPRGAPTGELFF	TGTGCCACCAGCCCTCGGGGGGCCCCCACCGGGGAGCTGTTTTTT
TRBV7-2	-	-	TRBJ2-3	CASSPGLATDTQYF	TGTGCCAGCAGCCCAGGACTGGCCACAGATACGCAGTATTTT
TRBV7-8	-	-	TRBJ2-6	CASSLSLSGANVLTF	TGTGCCAGCAGCTTAAGCCTCTCTGGGGCCAACGTCCTGACTTTC
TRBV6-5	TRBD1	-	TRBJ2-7	CASSVPGQGRYEQYF	TGTGCCAGCAGTGTCCCGGGACAGGGAAGATACGAGCAGTACTTC
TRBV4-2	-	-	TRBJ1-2	CASSQEAGVYGYTF	TGTGCCAGCAGCCAAGAGGCCGGGGTCTATGGCTACACCTTC
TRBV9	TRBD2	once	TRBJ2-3	CASSLSSGSADTQYF	TGTGCCAGCAGCCTCTCAAGCGGGAGCGCAGATACGCAGTATTTT
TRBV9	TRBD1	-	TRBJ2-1	CASSAAGGTDEQFF	TGTGCCAGCAGCGCCGCAGGGGGTACAGATGAGCAGTTCTTC
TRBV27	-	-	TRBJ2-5	CASRDFATQYF	TGTGCCAGCCGCGATTTTGCGACCCAGTACTTC
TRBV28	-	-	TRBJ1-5	CASTLGGALGQPQHF	TGTGCCAGCACCCTTGGGGGGGCTTTGGGTCAGCCCCAGCATTTT
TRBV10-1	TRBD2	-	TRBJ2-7	CASSRGLGYEQYF	TGCGCCAGCAGTCGTGGACTAGGCTACGAGCAGTACTTC
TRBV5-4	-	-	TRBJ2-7	CASSSGTFNEQYF	TGTGCCAGCAGCAGCGGGACATTCAACGAGCAGTACTTC
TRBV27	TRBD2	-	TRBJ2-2	CASSPGLAGANTGELFF	TGTGCCAGCAGTCCCGGACTAGCGGGAGCGAACACCGGGGAGCTGTTTTTT
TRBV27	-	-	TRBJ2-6	CASSSPIPGANGLTF	TGTGCCAGCAGTTCCCCCATTCCTGGGGCCAACGGCCTGACTTTC
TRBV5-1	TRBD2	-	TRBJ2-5	CASSEAGGPETQYF	TGCGCCAGCAGCGAAGCGGGGGGGCCAGAGACCCAGTACTTC
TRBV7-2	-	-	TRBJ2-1	CASSLRRDIYSYNEQFF	TGTGCCAGCAGCCTACGCCGGGACATTTACTCCTACAATGAGCAGTTCTTC
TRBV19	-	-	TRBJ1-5	CASSTMGGMDQPQHF	TGTGCCAGTAGTACCATGGGGGGAATGGATCAGCCCCAGCATTTT
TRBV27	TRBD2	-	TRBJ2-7	CASSFLDASGGYEQYF	TGTGCCAGCAGTTTTCTAGACGCTAGCGGGGGATACGAGCAGTACTTC
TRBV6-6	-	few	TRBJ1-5	CASTQGGESNQPQHF	TGTGCCAGCACCCAAGGGGGGGAGAGCAATCAGCCCCAGCATTTT
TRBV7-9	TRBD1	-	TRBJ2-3	CASSLAGQSTDTQYF	TGTGCCAGCAGCTTAGCGGGACAGAGCACAGATACGCAGTATTTT
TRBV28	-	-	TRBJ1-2	CASSLLGLYGYTF	TGTGCCAGCAGTTTATTGGGCCTCTATGGCTACACCTTC
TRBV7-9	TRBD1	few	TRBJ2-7	CASSLGHMGTGTGVGEQYF	TGTGCCAGCAGCTTAGGTCATATGGGCACCGGGACAGGGGTTGGCGAGCAGTACTTC
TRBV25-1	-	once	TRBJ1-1	CASSELGTISEAFF	TGTGCCAGCAGTGAATTGGGGACAATCTCTGAAGCTTTCTTT
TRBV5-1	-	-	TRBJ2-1	CASSDGGSSYNEQFF	TGCGCCAGCAGTGACGGAGGAAGCTCCTACAATGAGCAGTTCTTC
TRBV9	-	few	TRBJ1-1	CASSVNPHTGITMNTEAFF	TGTGCCAGCAGCGTAAACCCCCACACAGGGATTACAATGAACACTGAAGCTTTCTTT
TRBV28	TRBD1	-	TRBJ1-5	CASSPGQGLNQPQHF	TGTGCCAGCAGTCCAGGACAGGGTCTAAATCAGCCCCAGCATTTT
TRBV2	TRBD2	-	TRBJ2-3	CASSPLAGGPGDTQYF	TGTGCCAGCAGCCCACTAGCGGGAGGGCCCGGAGATACGCAGTATTTT
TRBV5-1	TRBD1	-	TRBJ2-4	CASSLGGGRRILNIQYF	TGCGCCAGCAGCTTGGGAGGGGGCCGCAGGATCCTCAACATTCAGTACTTC
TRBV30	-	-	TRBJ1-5	CAWSVRGNQPQHF	TGTGCCTGGAGTGTACGGGGCAATCAGCCCCAGCATTTT
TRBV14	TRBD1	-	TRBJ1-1	CASSQAGQGGAFF	TGTGCCAGCAGCCAAGCGGGACAGGGGGGGGCTTTCTTT
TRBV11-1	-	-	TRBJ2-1	CASSLGGYNEQFF	TGTGCCAGCAGCTTGGGGGGTTACAATGAGCAGTTCTTC
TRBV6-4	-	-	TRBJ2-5	CASIPRGTYETQYF	TGTGCCAGCATCCCCAGGGGCACGTACGAGACCCAGTACTTC